These T cell receptor beta chains were read from a single sample in a study of CD8 T cells in Susac syndrome. TCRdb recomputed calls from the immunoSEQ multiplex PCR reads with MiXCR, one row per CDR3 protein. In the table there are around 300,000 distinct CDR3 sequences, 90% to 95% of which are singletons. The specimen was CD4+ T cells from PBMCs. The receptors were sampled from a human donor with multiple sclerosis. CDR3s include the opening cysteine and the closing phenylalanine or tryptophan. The D gene is left open where the match is weak.

J,D,V,CDR3
TRBJ2-3,TRBD2,TRBV20-1,CSARVASGGLADTQYF
TRBJ2-5,-,TRBV7-8,CASSLLGYQETQYF
TRBJ1-5,TRBD1,TRBV20-1,CSASDRASNQPQHF
TRBJ1-1,-,TRBV11-2,CASSQSLGDAFF
TRBJ2-5,TRBD2,TRBV4-1,CASSHLGLAGETQYF
TRBJ1-5,-,TRBV20-1,CSARTGVGNQPQHF
TRBJ2-5,-,TRBV4-3,CASSRERAEVETQYF
TRBJ2-1,-,TRBV12-3/TRBV12-4,CASSRASGDRRSYNEQFF
TRBJ1-1,TRBD1,TRBV12-3/TRBV12-4,CASSSPGQGLHTEAFF
TRBJ2-7,-,TRBV11-2,CASSLRRLPRDSSYEQYF
TRBJ2-7,TRBD2,TRBV18,CASSPTAGGPYEQYF
TRBJ1-1,-,TRBV5-4,CASSLDISTEAFF
TRBJ2-7,TRBD1,TRBV16,CASMRQGTYEQYF
TRBJ2-3,-,TRBV30,CAWIRNIGSTDTQYF
TRBJ2-7,TRBD2,TRBV7-9,CASSLTSGGGEQYF
TRBJ1-2,-,TRBV27,CASSSRLEANYGYTF
TRBJ2-5,-,TRBV5-1,CASSRDTQETQYF
TRBJ2-1,TRBD2,TRBV5-1,CASSPWAGGAYNEQFF
TRBJ1-6,-,TRBV18,CASSPARANNSPLHF
TRBJ1-6,-,TRBV10-3,CAISSSYNSPLHF
TRBJ2-1,TRBD1,TRBV6-2/TRBV6-3,CASRDRSSSYNEQFF
TRBJ1-2,-,TRBV5-1,CASSLDSPYGYTF
TRBJ2-5,-,TRBV6-2/TRBV6-3,CASSQRVQTQYF
TRBJ2-1,-,TRBV7-8,CASSLDRDYNEQFF
TRBJ2-4,-,TRBV20-1,CSARAWTEGPNIQYF
TRBJ2-4,TRBD1,TRBV11-3,CASSLDGTVKNIQYF
TRBJ2-1,TRBD2,TRBV6-1,CASSESGVSYNEQFF
TRBJ2-1,-,TRBV15,CATSRDNFYNEQFF
TRBJ1-1,-,TRBV20-1,CSARPNQGIEVAFF
TRBJ2-2,-,TRBV11-2,CASSSPTGNTGELFF
TRBJ1-5,-,TRBV4-2,CASSQVAGLDSNQPQHF
TRBJ2-1,TRBD2,TRBV7-2,CASSLSGGGNNEQFF
TRBJ2-7,-,TRBV5-1,CASSGPGRSSYEQYF
TRBJ2-3,TRBD2,TRBV3-1,CASTPRLAGASTDTQYF
TRBJ2-5,TRBD2,TRBV2,CASKASGAYQETQYF
TRBJ2-7,-,TRBV27,CASAPRTRYEQYF
TRBJ2-5,-,TRBV5-8,CASRARAPSAETQYF
TRBJ2-5,TRBD1,TRBV30,CAWSGKLQGAKTQYF